Listed below are T cell receptor beta chains from one sample, sequenced in a study of T cells in Graves' hyperthyroidism and ophthalmopathy. In TCRdb, the multiplex PCR reads were re-called with MiXCR into one record per CDR3 protein. The table shows about 270,000 distinct CDR3 sequences, with approximately 23% occurring only once. Input material: blood. Receptor source: a man aged 25 to 40 with Graves' ophthalmopathy. CDR3s include the opening cysteine and the closing phenylalanine or tryptophan. Each record gives: V gene, D gene, J gene, clone size, CDR3 DNA, CDR3 protein. The D gene is left open where the match is weak. Expanded clones get a size class; other rows say once, few or many, or leave the size out.

v_gene: TRBV28; d_gene: TRBD1; j_gene: TRBJ2-5; abundance: many; CDR3nt: TGTGCCAGCAGTCCCCCCGAGGCAGGGGGCGGTCGGGAGACCCAGTACTTC; CDR3aa: CASSPPEAGGGRETQYF
v_gene: TRBV20-1; d_gene: TRBD2; j_gene: TRBJ2-1; abundance: .; CDR3nt: TGCAGTGCTCCACCTAGCGGGAGCTCCTACAATGAGCAGTTCTTC; CDR3aa: CSAPPSGSSYNEQFF
v_gene: TRBV10-3; d_gene: .; j_gene: TRBJ2-7; abundance: few; CDR3nt: TGTGCCATCAGTGAGTCGGCGGGATACGAGCAGTACTTC; CDR3aa: CAISESAGYEQYF
v_gene: TRBV2; d_gene: TRBD1; j_gene: TRBJ1-4; abundance: few; CDR3nt: TGTGCCAGCAAAGGACAGGGCGTTGAAAAACTGTTTTTT; CDR3aa: CASKGQGVEKLFF
v_gene: TRBV28; d_gene: .; j_gene: TRBJ2-3; abundance: .; CDR3nt: TGTGCCAGCAGTCGACCCGGGACGGGTGGGTATTTT; CDR3aa: CASSRPGTGGYF
v_gene: TRBV2; d_gene: TRBD1; j_gene: TRBJ1-2; abundance: .; CDR3nt: TGTGCCAGCAGACCCACTAGGACAGGAACCTATGGCTACACCTTC; CDR3aa: CASRPTRTGTYGYTF
v_gene: TRBV11-2; d_gene: .; j_gene: TRBJ2-7; abundance: many; CDR3nt: TGTGCCAGCAGCCCAACTCTCCAAGCGGGTTCATACGAGCAGTACTTC; CDR3aa: CASSPTLQAGSYEQYF
v_gene: TRBV28; d_gene: .; j_gene: TRBJ1-5; abundance: few; CDR3nt: TGTGCCAGCGTCACCCGGGGAGCGGGAAATAATCAGCCCCAGCATTTT; CDR3aa: CASVTRGAGNNQPQHF
v_gene: TRBV6-1; d_gene: .; j_gene: TRBJ1-6; abundance: .; CDR3nt: TGTGCCAGCAGAACCAGGCCTTCACCCCTCCACTTT; CDR3aa: CASRTRPSPLHF
v_gene: TRBV6-1; d_gene: .; j_gene: TRBJ1-2; abundance: .; CDR3nt: TGTGCCAGCCGGAAAGGGGGGACTAACTATGGCTACACCTTC; CDR3aa: CASRKGGTNYGYTF
v_gene: TRBV13; d_gene: .; j_gene: TRBJ2-2; abundance: once; CDR3nt: TGTGCCAGCAGCTCCGGAGGGGGGGGCGTTGGCACCGGGGAGCTGTTTTTT; CDR3aa: CASSSGGGGVGTGELFF
v_gene: TRBV28; d_gene: TRBD1; j_gene: TRBJ1-5; abundance: many; CDR3nt: TGTGCCAGCAGCCAAGCCCGGACAGGACGCAATCAGCCCCAGCATTTT; CDR3aa: CASSQARTGRNQPQHF
v_gene: TRBV29-1; d_gene: TRBD1; j_gene: TRBJ1-2; abundance: .; CDR3nt: TGCAGCGTCCTAACAGGGGAGGACTATGGCTACACCTTC; CDR3aa: CSVLTGEDYGYTF
v_gene: TRBV7-3; d_gene: TRBD2; j_gene: TRBJ2-7; abundance: few; CDR3nt: TGTGCCAGCAGCCCCGGGACTAGCGGGAGCCACGAGCAGTACTTC; CDR3aa: CASSPGTSGSHEQYF
v_gene: TRBV24-1; d_gene: .; j_gene: TRBJ2-7; abundance: few; CDR3nt: TGTGCCACCAGTGACTCGGACAGCTACTACGAGCAGTACTTC; CDR3aa: CATSDSDSYYEQYF
v_gene: TRBV6-5; d_gene: .; j_gene: TRBJ1-3; abundance: many; CDR3nt: TGTGCCAGCAGTTACGCAGGGGCATCTGGAAACACCATATATTTT; CDR3aa: CASSYAGASGNTIYF
v_gene: TRBV11-3; d_gene: .; j_gene: TRBJ2-5; abundance: few; CDR3nt: TGTGCCAGCAGCTTATTACTAGAAAGATACGAGACCCAGTACTTC; CDR3aa: CASSLLLERYETQYF
v_gene: TRBV12-3/TRBV12-4; d_gene: TRBD1; j_gene: TRBJ1-2; abundance: few; CDR3nt: TGTGCCAGCAGCAGTCAGGGGGCGAAGGATGGCTACACCTTC; CDR3aa: CASSSQGAKDGYTF
v_gene: TRBV20-1; d_gene: .; j_gene: TRBJ1-3; abundance: .; CDR3nt: TGCAGTGCTAGGCCTTCCCTGGGGAACGTTTTCGGTGGAAACACCATATATTTT; CDR3aa: CSARPSLGNVFGGNTIYF
v_gene: TRBV5-6; d_gene: .; j_gene: TRBJ2-3; abundance: few; CDR3nt: TGTGCCAGCAGCGAAGGATGGGTCAGAAGCACAGATACGCAGTATTTT; CDR3aa: CASSEGWVRSTDTQYF
v_gene: TRBV20-1; d_gene: TRBD2; j_gene: TRBJ2-1; abundance: few; CDR3nt: TGCAGTGCGCCTCATCTAGCGGGAGGGAAGGGGTACAATGAGCAGTTCTTC; CDR3aa: CSAPHLAGGKGYNEQFF
v_gene: TRBV3-1; d_gene: .; j_gene: TRBJ1-2; abundance: few; CDR3nt: TGTGCCAGCAGTGGGGGGCCCTATGGCTACACCTTC; CDR3aa: CASSGGPYGYTF
v_gene: TRBV14; d_gene: .; j_gene: TRBJ1-4; abundance: few; CDR3nt: TGTGCCAGCAGCCCCGGGAGGACTTGGGAAAAACTGTTTTTT; CDR3aa: CASSPGRTWEKLFF
v_gene: TRBV3-1; d_gene: TRBD2; j_gene: TRBJ2-7; abundance: .; CDR3nt: TGTGCCAGCAGCCAACCGGGACTAGTCCCTCGGGACGAGCAGTACTTC; CDR3aa: CASSQPGLVPRDEQYF
v_gene: TRBV11-2; d_gene: TRBD1; j_gene: TRBJ1-1; abundance: .; CDR3nt: TGTGCCAGCAGCTCCCAGGGGGGCCTCACTGAAGCTTTCTTT; CDR3aa: CASSSQGGLTEAFF
v_gene: TRBV3-1; d_gene: .; j_gene: TRBJ2-1; abundance: many; CDR3nt: TGTGCCAGCAGCCAACTAGCGGAGCAGTTCTTC; CDR3aa: CASSQLAEQFF
v_gene: TRBV6-1; d_gene: TRBD1; j_gene: TRBJ1-5; abundance: .; CDR3nt: TGTGCCAGCAAACCTGGGACAGGGGGTGGCAATCAGCCCCAGCATTTT; CDR3aa: CASKPGTGGGNQPQHF
v_gene: TRBV9; d_gene: TRBD2; j_gene: TRBJ2-3; abundance: .; CDR3nt: TGTGCCAGCAGCCCCGGGACTAGCGGATTCACAGATACGCAGTATTTT; CDR3aa: CASSPGTSGFTDTQYF
v_gene: TRBV12-3/TRBV12-4; d_gene: TRBD1; j_gene: TRBJ2-7; abundance: .; CDR3nt: TGTGCCAGCAGTTTAGTTGGGACAGGGACCGACGAGCAGTACTTC; CDR3aa: CASSLVGTGTDEQYF
v_gene: TRBV7-9; d_gene: .; j_gene: TRBJ1-5; abundance: few; CDR3nt: TGTGCCAGCAACTCGCTAGAAAGCCCCAATCAGCCCCAGCATTTT; CDR3aa: CASNSLESPNQPQHF
v_gene: TRBV5-8; d_gene: TRBD1; j_gene: TRBJ2-3; abundance: many; CDR3nt: TGTGCCAGCAGCTTTACCGGGACAGCCACAGATACGCAGTATTTT; CDR3aa: CASSFTGTATDTQYF
v_gene: TRBV5-1; d_gene: .; j_gene: TRBJ2-3; abundance: .; CDR3nt: TGCGCCAGCAGCTTCGAAGTAGGGGCGACGCAGTATTTT; CDR3aa: CASSFEVGATQYF
v_gene: TRBV11-2; d_gene: .; j_gene: TRBJ2-7; abundance: many; CDR3nt: TGTGCCAGCAGCTTAGATCTGCGCGGGTTTGAGCAGTACTTC; CDR3aa: CASSLDLRGFEQYF
v_gene: TRBV30; d_gene: TRBD2; j_gene: TRBJ2-3; abundance: many; CDR3nt: TGTGCCTGGCGTAGGAAGCGGGAGTTCTCCACAGATACGCAGTATTTT; CDR3aa: CAWRRKREFSTDTQYF
v_gene: TRBV10-3; d_gene: .; j_gene: TRBJ2-3; abundance: .; CDR3nt: TGTGCCATCAGTGACTATGGGGACCCGGGGGCAGATACGCAGTATTTT; CDR3aa: CAISDYGDPGADTQYF
v_gene: TRBV9; d_gene: .; j_gene: TRBJ2-1; abundance: .; CDR3nt: TGTGCCAGCAGCGTAGGGGGGGCACCTCTCTACAATGAGCAGTTCTTC; CDR3aa: CASSVGGAPLYNEQFF